Below are 30 T cell receptor beta chains sequenced from a single sample in a study of T cell changes during pregnancy in multiple sclerosis. Only in-frame clones appear in the TCRdb table, and some are missing; sequencing was by immunoSEQ multiplex PCR. The table has 15,000 or so clones, approximately 83% seen once. Sequences were derived from CD8+ T cells from peripheral blood mononuclear cells, sampled in the first trimester of pregnancy. These receptors came from a female donor with multiple sclerosis, enrolled in a pregnancy study.

CDR3 sequence: CASTEGREQYF. CDR3 in DNA: TGTGCCAGCACCGAAGGGAGAGAGCAGTACTTC. V and J are TRBV2 and TRBJ2-7, with a tentative D call TRBD2 (5 bases). Germline CDR1 and CDR2: SNHLY and FYNNEI. This CDR3 region has 11 residues. V lost 7 bases to trimming and J lost 7 bases, with 11 bases between them.

The chain combines TRBV30 with TRBJ1-2; D possibly corresponds to TRBD1 (5 bases). The length of the CDR3 is 13 residues. Between the trimmed V and J ends, which lost 0 bases and 4 bases, there was a span of 9 bases. CDR1 and CDR2 (germline): GTSNPN, SVGIG (reference sequence). The CDR3: CAWSVGGVYGYTF. CDR3 bases: TGTGCCTGGAGTGTTGGAGGGGTCTATGGCTACACCTTC.

The chain is built from TRBV29-1 and TRBJ1-1; D call uncertain. The CDR3 is made up of 16 amino acids. In germline, CDR1 is SQVTM, CDR2 ANQGSEA. V was shortened by 4 bases and J by 4 bases, with 22 bases between the two germline ends. CDR3 amino acids: CSVGVLGRELGTEAFF. CDR3 coding DNA: TGCAGCGTTGGGGTTTTAGGGAGAGAGTTGGGCACTGAAGCTTTCTTT. Filled out from reference TRBV29-1 and TRBJ1-1, the complete variable domain reads SAVISQKPSRDICQRGTSLTIQCQVDSQVTMMFWYRQQPGQSLTLIATANQGSEATYESGFVIDKFPISRPNLTFSTLTVSNMSPEDSSIYLCSVGVLGRELGTEAFFGQGTRLTVV.

V and J are TRBV6-5 and TRBJ2-7; weak D call: TRBD1 (6 bases). Germline V CDR1 and CDR2: MNHEY, SVGAGI. V was pared by 0 bases and J by 3 bases, with 15 bases between. This CDR3 has 16 amino acids. The CDR3 loop is CASSYSRGSMGYEQYF. CDR3 DNA: TGTGCCAGCAGTTACTCGAGGGGGTCTATGGGCTACGAGCAGTACTTC.

The chain is built from TRBV27 and TRBJ2-7; TRBD1 matches 8 bases. The CDR3 extends over 15 amino acids. The V and J ends lost 5 bases and 3 bases, in that order; junction bases with no gene match: 9. Per germline, CDR1 MNHEY and CDR2 SMNVEV (reference sequence). The chain's CDR3 is CASSKLRQGIYEQYF. Written as DNA, the CDR3 is TGTGCCAGCAGTAAACTCAGACAGGGGATCTACGAGCAGTACTTC.

The rearrangement uses TRBV29-1 and TRBJ2-3, with D possibly matching TRBD1 (6 bases). Between the trimmed V and J ends, which lost 6 bases and 2 bases, there was a span of 15 bases. Germline loops: CDR1 SQVTM, CDR2 ANQGSEA. The CDR3 length is 14 residues. CDR3 DNA sequence: TGCAGCGTCCTTGGGACAAACATCACAGATACGCAGTATTTT. It yields the protein CSVLGTNITDTQYF.

V and J are TRBV9 and TRBJ2-3, with 7 bases lining up with TRBD2. Trimming at V came to 4 bases and at J to 2 bases, leaving 7 bases not matched to a gene. The germline V gene encodes CDR1 SGDLS and CDR2 YYNGEE. The CDR3 is 15 residues long. The CDR3 loop is CASSPWGGDTDTQYF. CDR3 DNA sequence: TGTGCCAGCAGCCCTTGGGGGGGGGACACAGATACGCAGTATTTT.

The rearrangement uses TRBV6-4 and TRBJ2-3, with TRBD2 matching 9 bases. There are 15 residues in the CDR3. V shed 6 bases, J shed 0 bases, and the junction held 4 bases outside the gene matches. Germline V gene sequence: CDR1 MRHNA, CDR2 SNTAGT. CDR3 amino acids: CASRKLAGSTDTQYF. The DNA for the CDR3 is TGTGCCAGCAGGAAACTAGCGGGCAGCACAGATACGCAGTATTTT.

The chain employs TRBV28 and TRBJ1-4, with 7 bases matching TRBD1. V lost 5 bases, J lost 0 bases, and 6 bases stayed unmatched. The CDR3 runs to 16 residues. The germline gives CDR1 MDHEN, CDR2 SYDVKM. This CDR3 reads CASSLTGDATNEKLFF. The CDR3 nucleotides are TGTGCCAGCAGTCTAACAGGGGATGCAACTAATGAAAAACTGTTTTTT.

The chain uses TRBV19 and TRBJ2-6; D call uncertain. Germline lookup yields CDR1 LNHDA and CDR2 SQIVND (reference sequence). This CDR3 is built from 14 residues. With 5 bases removed from V and 4 bases from J, the gap between germline ends came to 9 bases. The CDR3 sequence is CASSYAEGANVLTF. Here the CDR3 DNA reads TGTGCCAGTAGTTACGCGGAGGGGGCCAACGTCCTGACTTTC. Based on the CDR3 plus reference TRBV19 and TRBJ2-6, the full variable domain is DGGITQSPKYLFRKEGQNVTLSCEQNLNHDAMYWYRQDPGQGLRLIYYSQIVNDFQKGDIAEGYSVSREKKESFPLTVTSAQKNPTAFYLCASSYAEGANVLTFGAGSRLTVL.

The chain employs TRBV9 and TRBJ2-7, with 8 positions matching TRBD2. Looked up from germline, CDR1 is SGDLS and CDR2 is YYNGEE. The V segment lost 4 bases and the J segment 0 bases; nucleotides outside the gene matches: 9. The CDR3 has 16 residues. CDR3 nucleotide sequence: TGTGCCAGCAGCCCGAGGTCTAGCGGGTTCTCCTACGAGCAGTACTTC. Its protein product is CASSPRSSGFSYEQYF.

By frequency in the sample, this clone is large. The CDR3 sequence: CASSPEHRAYQETQYF. CDR3 in DNA: TGTGCCAGCAGCCCGGAACACAGGGCTTACCAAGAGACCCAGTACTTC. This rearrangement joins TRBV4-2 to TRBJ2-5; tentatively, D is TRBD1 (6 bases). CDR3 size: 16 residues. Trimming took off 4 bases at V and 0 bases at J, with 15 bases between the two ends. CDR1 and CDR2 (germline): LGHNA, YNFKEQ.

This chain joins TRBV5-6 and TRBJ2-3; 10 bases fit TRBD2. Trimming at V came to 4 bases and at J to 0 bases, leaving 14 bases not matched to a gene. The CDR3 has 19 residues. Germline V gene data show CDR1 as SGHDT and CDR2 as YYEEEE. CDR3 protein: CASSAPGLATTPSTDTQYF. In DNA form, the CDR3 reads TGTGCCAGCAGCGCTCCGGGACTAGCGACGACACCTAGCACAGATACGCAGTATTTT.

In its sample, this clone was seen once. The chain recombines TRBV6-1 with TRBJ2-7, with 7 positions matching TRBD1. This CDR3 comprises 15 residues. Germline V gene sequence: CDR1 MNHNS, CDR2 SASEGT. The trim removed 0 bases at V and 0 bases at J, leaving 2 bases unmatched. Written as DNA, the CDR3 is TGTGCCAGCAGTGAAGCGGGGGACAGCTCCTACGAGCAGTACTTC. Its translation: CASSEAGDSSYEQYF.

The chain carries TRBV6-5 and TRBJ2-1; possible D gene TRBD1, 5 bases. CDR1 is MNHEY and CDR2 is SVGAGI in the germline V gene. The length of the CDR3 is 16 residues. Trimming removed 0 bases at V and 3 bases at J, with 12 bases between. This chain's CDR3 is CASSYSKGPFYNEQFF. In DNA form, the CDR3 reads TGTGCCAGCAGTTACTCAAAGGGGCCATTCTACAATGAGCAGTTCTTC.

The chain has TRBV7-6 and TRBJ2-3; TRBD2 agrees at 13 bases. Germline V gene sequence: CDR1 SGHVS, CDR2 FNYEAQ. V gave up 4 bases and J gave up 2 bases; unmatched junction bases: 9. The length of the CDR3 is 18 residues. This CDR3 is CASSSPGTSGDVTDTQYF. Here the CDR3 DNA reads TGTGCCAGCAGCTCCCCCGGGACTAGCGGGGATGTCACAGATACGCAGTATTTT.

This clone was recorded only once. The chain employs TRBV6-1 and TRBJ2-2; unclear D gene. This CDR3 contains 13 residues. From germline, CDR1 is MNHNS and CDR2 SASEGT. V was shortened by 6 bases and J by 6 bases, with 11 bases between the two germline ends. CDR3 sequence: CASRPIGAGELFF. CDR3 nucleotide sequence: TGTGCCAGCAGGCCCATCGGTGCCGGGGAGCTGTTTTTT.

The chain employs TRBV27 and TRBJ2-1; 14 nucleotides align to TRBD2. The junction had 13 bases not matched to a gene; V was cut back by 1 base and J by 5 bases. In germline, CDR1 is MNHEY, CDR2 SMNVEV (reference sequence). CDR3 size: 20 residues. The CDR3 nucleotides are TGTGCCAGCAGTTTATTGAGACTAGCGGGGGGGAAAGGGTTAAACAATGAGCAGTTCTTC. Its protein product is CASSLLRLAGGKGLNNEQFF.

This clone turned up a few times. The genes are TRBV9 and TRBJ1-1; the match to TRBD1 covers 9 bases. This CDR3 is built from 15 residues. Trimming removed 2 bases from V and 0 bases from J; junction bases left unmatched: 2. The germline CDR1 and CDR2 sequences are SGDLS and YYNGEE. DNA for the CDR3: TGTGCCAGCAGCGTTACAGGGGGCTTGAACACTGAAGCTTTCTTT. It yields the protein CASSVTGGLNTEAFF.

V is TRBV7-9 and J is TRBJ1-2; D possibly corresponds to TRBD1 (5 bases). The V gene's germline CDR1 is SEHNR and CDR2 FQNEAQ (reference sequence). Between the trimmed V and J ends, which lost 0 bases and 7 bases, there was a span of 18 bases. The CDR3 extends over 16 amino acids. The chain's CDR3 is CASSLASAGGNAGYTF. CDR3 in DNA: TGTGCCAGCAGCTTAGCCTCGGCGGGGGGAAATGCTGGCTACACCTTC.

By sample share, this clone is medium-sized. The chain uses TRBV19 and TRBJ1-5; D is perhaps TRBD1 (6 bases). The V end was cut by 4 bases, the J end by 7 bases, with 11 bases between. The CDR3 totals 13 residues. CDR1 and CDR2 (germline): LNHDA, SQIVND (reference sequence). The CDR3 loop is CASSSLQGQPQHF. CDR3 DNA: TGTGCCAGTAGTAGTTTACAGGGCCAGCCCCAGCATTTT.

V gene TRBV7-2 combines with J gene TRBJ2-7; the match to TRBD1 covers 7 bases. Trimming at V came to 5 bases and at J to 4 bases, leaving 8 bases not matched to a gene. The CDR3 runs to 14 residues. In germline, CDR1 is SGHTA, CDR2 FQGNSA. The CDR3 reads CASSPDRAPYEQYF. The CDR3 bases are TGTGCCAGCAGCCCCGACAGGGCCCCTTACGAGCAGTACTTC.

The V call is TRBV7-9, the J call TRBJ1-1; D possibly corresponds to TRBD1 (5 bases). Deletions cut 2 bases from V and 0 bases from J, with 13 bases between. Germline V gene sequence: CDR1 SEHNR, CDR2 FQNEAQ (reference sequence). The CDR3 length is 16 residues. Here the CDR3 DNA reads TGTGCCAGCAGCTTAAAAGAGACAGAGCTGAACACTGAAGCTTTCTTT. Its protein is CASSLKETELNTEAFF.

The chain is built from TRBV4-2 and TRBJ2-1, with 11 bases lining up with TRBD1. CDR1 and CDR2 from the germline V gene are LGHNA and YNFKEQ. The CDR3 runs 20 residues. V trimming: 1 base; J trimming: 5 bases; junction bases outside the gene matches: 16. The CDR3 DNA follows: TGTGCCAGCAGCCAAGGGGGCGGACAGGGGGCGGCTAGGAGGCACAATGAGCAGTTCTTC. Its protein is CASSQGGGQGAARRHNEQFF.

The chain uses TRBV7-9 and TRBJ1-1; the D gene is possibly TRBD1 (6 bases). Trimming removed 3 bases from V and 1 base from J, with 9 bases in between. The CDR3 length is 14 residues. The germline CDR1 and CDR2 sequences are SEHNR and FQNEAQ (reference sequence). CDR3 DNA: TGTGCCAGCAGCTTGGACAGCCCGAACACTGAAGCTTTCTTT. Translated, it gives CASSLDSPNTEAFF.

The chain couples TRBV10-3 to TRBJ1-1; 9 nucleotides line up with TRBD1. The CDR3 spans 15 residues. From germline, CDR1 is ENHRY and CDR2 SYGVKD. V trimming: 7 bases; J trimming: 0 bases; junction bases outside the gene matches: 6. CDR3 in DNA: TGTGCCATCAACCGGGACAGGGACATGAACACTGAAGCTTTCTTT. It encodes CAINRDRDMNTEAFF.

V usage is TRBV2 and J usage is TRBJ2-7, with 8 bases aligning to TRBD1. The germline V gene encodes CDR1 SNHLY and CDR2 FYNNEI. This CDR3 has 13 amino acids. V lost 8 bases to trimming and J lost 7 bases; unmatched junction nucleotides: 10. The CDR3, as DNA: TGTGCCAGCCTGAGGCAGGGGGCGAGGGAGCAGTACTTC. Protein: CASLRQGAREQYF.

The chain recombines TRBV7-8 with TRBJ1-2; D perhaps matches TRBD1 (5 bases). The CDR3 runs to 13 residues. The V gene's germline CDR1 is SGHVS and CDR2 FQNEAQ. Trimming took 5 bases from V and 6 from J, leaving 13 bases between them. The CDR3, as DNA: TGTGCCAGCAGCGTGACGGAGGGGCATGGCTACACCTTC. Translated, it gives CASSVTEGHGYTF.

The CDR3 DNA is TGCAGCGTCGAGAACAGGGACGCCGGGGAGCTGTTTTTT. Translating it yields CSVENRDAGELFF. This chain joins TRBV29-1 and TRBJ2-2, with D possibly TRBD1 on 6 matching bases. The germline CDR1 and CDR2 sequences are SQVTM and ANQGSEA. The CDR3 runs 13 residues. V was trimmed by 6 bases and J by 6 bases, leaving 14 bases between them.

The chain's CDR3 is CASSLRGSTEAFF. The CDR3 DNA is TGTGCCAGCAGCCTTCGGGGGAGCACTGAAGCTTTCTTT. V usage is TRBV28 and J usage is TRBJ1-1; TRBD1 might be the D (5 bases). CDR1 and CDR2 (germline): MDHEN, SYDVKM. The CDR3 contains 13 residues. V was trimmed by 6 bases and J by 4 bases, leaving 12 bases between them.